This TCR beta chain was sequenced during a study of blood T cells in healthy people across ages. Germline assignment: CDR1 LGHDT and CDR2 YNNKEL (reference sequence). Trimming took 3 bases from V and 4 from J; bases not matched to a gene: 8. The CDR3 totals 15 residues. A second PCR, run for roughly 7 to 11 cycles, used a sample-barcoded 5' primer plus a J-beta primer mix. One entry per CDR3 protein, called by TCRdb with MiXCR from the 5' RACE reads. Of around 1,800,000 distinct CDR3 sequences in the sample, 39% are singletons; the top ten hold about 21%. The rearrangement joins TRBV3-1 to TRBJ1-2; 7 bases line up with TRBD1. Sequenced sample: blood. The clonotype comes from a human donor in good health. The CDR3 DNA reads TGTGCCAGCAGCCATCAGGACAGGCGGCCCTATGGCTACACCTTC. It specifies CASSHQDRRPYGYTF.